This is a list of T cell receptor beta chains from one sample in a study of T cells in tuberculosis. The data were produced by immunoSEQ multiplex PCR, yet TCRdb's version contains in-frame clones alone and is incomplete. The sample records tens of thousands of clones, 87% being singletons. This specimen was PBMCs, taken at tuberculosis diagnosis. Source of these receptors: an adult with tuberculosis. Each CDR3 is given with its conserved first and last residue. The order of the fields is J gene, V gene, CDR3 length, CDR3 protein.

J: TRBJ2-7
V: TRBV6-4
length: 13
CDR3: CASSALAGYEQYF

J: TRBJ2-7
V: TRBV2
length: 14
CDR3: CASIEGTGPYEQYF

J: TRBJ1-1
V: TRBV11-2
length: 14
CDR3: CASSLDRFYTEAFF

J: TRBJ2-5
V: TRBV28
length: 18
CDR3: CASSFPVRQGPYQETQYF

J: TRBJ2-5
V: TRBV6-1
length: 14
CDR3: CASSVGGGQETQYF

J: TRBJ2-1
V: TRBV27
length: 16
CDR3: CASSPSTGLAGYWEFF

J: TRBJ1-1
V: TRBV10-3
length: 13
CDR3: CAISEDRGGEAFF

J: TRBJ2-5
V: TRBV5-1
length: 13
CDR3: CASSPSYQETQYF

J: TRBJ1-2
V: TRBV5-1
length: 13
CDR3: CASSLGTGEGYTF

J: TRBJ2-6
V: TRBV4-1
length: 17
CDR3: CASSQVLVPLGANVLTF

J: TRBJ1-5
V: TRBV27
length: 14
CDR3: CASSFGQGYEPQHF

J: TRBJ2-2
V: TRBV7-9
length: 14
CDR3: CASSFRTGTGELFF

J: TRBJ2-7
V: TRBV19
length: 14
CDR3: CASSKRERWNEQYF

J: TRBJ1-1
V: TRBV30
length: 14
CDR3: CAWSYGLADTEAFF

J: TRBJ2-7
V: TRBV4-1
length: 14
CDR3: CASSQGQASYEQYF

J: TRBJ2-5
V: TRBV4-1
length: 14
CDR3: CASSQEGQSRTQYF

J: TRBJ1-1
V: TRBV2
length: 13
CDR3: CASKIREGTEAFF

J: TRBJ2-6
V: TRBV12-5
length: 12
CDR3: CASSSGANVLTF

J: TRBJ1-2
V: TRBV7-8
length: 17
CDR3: CASSLGRDTARRYGYTF

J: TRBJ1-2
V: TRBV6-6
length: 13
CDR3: CASSYLARDGYTF

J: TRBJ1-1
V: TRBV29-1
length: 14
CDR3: CSVEDQGWDTEAFF

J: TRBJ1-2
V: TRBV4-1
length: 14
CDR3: CASRPQDRDDGYTF

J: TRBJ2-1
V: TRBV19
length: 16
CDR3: CASSPLTSTIDNEQFF

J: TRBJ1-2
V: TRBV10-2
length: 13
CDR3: CASSETGLYGYTF

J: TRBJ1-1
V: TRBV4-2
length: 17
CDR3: CASSQDPQGAIRTEAFF

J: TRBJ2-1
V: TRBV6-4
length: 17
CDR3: CASSDSPSQAVHNEQFF

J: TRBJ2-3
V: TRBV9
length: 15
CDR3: CASSGRQGSTDTQYF

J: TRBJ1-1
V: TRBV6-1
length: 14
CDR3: CASRLGAGGTEAFF

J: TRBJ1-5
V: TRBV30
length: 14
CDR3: CAWSRDGSEQPQHF

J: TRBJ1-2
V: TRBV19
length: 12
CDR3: CASSMRDYGYTF

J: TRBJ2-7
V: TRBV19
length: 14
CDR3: CASSRQGNSYEQYF

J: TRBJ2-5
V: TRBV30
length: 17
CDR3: CASQGGARSPGQETQYF

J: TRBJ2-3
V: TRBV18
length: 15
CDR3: CASSPADSPADTQYF

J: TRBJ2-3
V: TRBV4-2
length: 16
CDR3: CASSQDNSGGAYTQYF

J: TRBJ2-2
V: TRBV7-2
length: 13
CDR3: CASRQNRAGELFF

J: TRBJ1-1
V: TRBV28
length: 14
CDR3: CASSLSGEPLGGFF

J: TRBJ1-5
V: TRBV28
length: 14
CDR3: CASSFRGGGQPQHF

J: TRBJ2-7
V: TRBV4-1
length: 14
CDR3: CASSPSGTAYEQYF

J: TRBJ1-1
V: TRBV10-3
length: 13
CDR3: CAINYISTGEAFF

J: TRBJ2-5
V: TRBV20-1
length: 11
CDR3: CSARPKETQYF

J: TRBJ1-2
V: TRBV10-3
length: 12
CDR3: CAIYDSLYGYTF

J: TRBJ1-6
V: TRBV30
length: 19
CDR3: CAWSSGTGAASSYNSPLHF

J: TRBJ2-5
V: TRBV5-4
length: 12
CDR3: CASSRDIETQYF

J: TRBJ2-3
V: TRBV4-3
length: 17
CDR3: CASSQGLAGLRTDTQYF

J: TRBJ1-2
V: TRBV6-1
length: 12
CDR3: CASRPGGYGYTF

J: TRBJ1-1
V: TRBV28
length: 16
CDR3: CASTKPGQGWRTEAFF

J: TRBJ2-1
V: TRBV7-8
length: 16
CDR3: CASSSPWTDAYNEQFF

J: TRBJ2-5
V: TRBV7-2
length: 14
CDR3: CASSLVPKGETQYF

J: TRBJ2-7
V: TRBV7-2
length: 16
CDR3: CASSLGGGGYSYEQYF

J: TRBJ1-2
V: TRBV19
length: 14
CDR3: CASSISDRYYGYTF

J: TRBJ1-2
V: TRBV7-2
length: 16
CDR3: CASSLVGTGNNYGYTF

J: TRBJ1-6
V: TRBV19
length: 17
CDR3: CASSIRDRAVKDSPLHF

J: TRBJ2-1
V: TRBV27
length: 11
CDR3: CASTRRNEQFF

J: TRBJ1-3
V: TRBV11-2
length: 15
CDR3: CASSSKGGAGNTIYF